This TCR beta chain was recovered during a study of blood T cell repertoires in COVID-19. Study in general: Some COVID-19 samples were acute and others convalescent; all came from the United States, Italy and Spain. PBMCs, B-cell-depleted T cells, or T cells were the source of the cDNA or gDNA that made up the material.

There are 14 residues in the CDR3. Germline V CDR1 and CDR2: MNHEY, SVGEGT. The germline V and J ends were trimmed by 2 bases and 2 bases, with 10 bases remaining between them. Original data processing: Amplification of reference gene primers provided the estimated nucleated cell counts. Clones were sequenced by immunoSEQ multiplex PCR, and TCRdb holds only the in-frame ones, with some missing. V, J and clone size are taken as reported in that table, and D and trimming were inferred from the DNA itself. Among tens of thousands of clones, 82% were seen once, and the ten largest hold roughly 15%. The clonotype originates from a woman over 75 with acute or convalescent COVID-19. Input material: peripheral blood. The chain has TRBV6-2 or TRBV6-3 and TRBJ2-7; D is ambiguous. In DNA, the CDR3 is TGTGCCAGCAGTTACGTACTTTCCACCTACGAGCAGTACTTC. Protein sequence: CASSYVLSTYEQYF.